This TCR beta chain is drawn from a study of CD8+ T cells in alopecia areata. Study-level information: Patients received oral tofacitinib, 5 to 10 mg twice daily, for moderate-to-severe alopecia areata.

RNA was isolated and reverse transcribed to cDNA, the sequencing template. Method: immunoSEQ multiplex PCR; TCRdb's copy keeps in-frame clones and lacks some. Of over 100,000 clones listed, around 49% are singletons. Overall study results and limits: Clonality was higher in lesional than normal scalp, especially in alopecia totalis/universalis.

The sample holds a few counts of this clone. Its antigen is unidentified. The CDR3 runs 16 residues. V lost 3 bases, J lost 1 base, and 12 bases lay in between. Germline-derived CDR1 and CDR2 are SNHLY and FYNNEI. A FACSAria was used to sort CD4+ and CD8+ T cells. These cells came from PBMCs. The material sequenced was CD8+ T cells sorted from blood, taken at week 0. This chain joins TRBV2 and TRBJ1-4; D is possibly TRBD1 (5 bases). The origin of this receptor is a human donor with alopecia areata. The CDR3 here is CASSDFQGETNEKLFF. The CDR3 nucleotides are TGTGCCAGCAGTGATTTCCAGGGTGAAACTAATGAAAAACTGTTTTTT. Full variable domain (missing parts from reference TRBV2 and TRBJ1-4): EPEVTQTPSHQVTQMGQEVILRCVPISNHLYFYWYRQILGQKVEFLVSFYNNEISEKSEIFDDQFSVERPDGSNFTLKIRSTKLEDSAMYFCASSDFQGETNEKLFFGSGTQLSVL.